This is a list of T cell receptor beta chains from one sample in a study of blood T cells in healthy people across ages. MiXCR was run by TCRdb on the 5' RACE reads, yielding one entry per CDR3 protein. The table lists 1.5 million to 2 million distinct CDR3 sequences, about 49% of them singletons, with less than 2.5% in the top ten. The source material was blood. The receptor source for this set is a middle-aged woman in good health. CDR3s include the opening cysteine and the closing phenylalanine or tryptophan. The order of the fields is V gene, CDR3 protein.

>TRBV7-3
CASSIRGAGGDEQFF
>TRBV5-1
CASSPLAGLSQETQYF
>TRBV6-1
CASRSRTYEQYF
>TRBV7-8
CASSLRPGPHEQYF
>TRBV28
CASSSPGGVARETQYF
>TRBV5-1
CASTLRGTGSTDTQYF
>TRBV12-3/TRBV12-4
CASSSIARTGELFF
>TRBV7-2
CASSSRTGFSYNEQYF
>TRBV18
CASSPLAINNEQFF
>TRBV6-2/TRBV6-3
CASSYQGTPKQYF
>TRBV5-1
CASSPTGSTGANVLTF
>TRBV14
CASSRPGLAGTSSYNEQFF
>TRBV5-1
CASSPLAGGHNERFF
>TRBV9
CASSKSRELGEAFF
>TRBV20-1
CSGYKTGDHGYTF
>TRBV18
CASSPPARTQNEQYF
>TRBV28
CASSSRGLQGSYEQYF
>TRBV7-8
CASSGLGTGGHEQYF
>TRBV7-2
CASSLEAGEKTQYF
>TRBV29-1
CSVVGQGSNYGYTF
>TRBV7-2
CASSSPLVRPRETQYF
>TRBV21-1
CASSKGTGAIRTPLHF
>TRBV29-1
CSVFWLAGCGPTDTQYF
>TRBV12-3/TRBV12-4
CASGSYGQGAGYGYTF
>TRBV20-1
CSRDLAETQYF
>TRBV4-3
CASSQDQSGANVLTF
>TRBV12-3/TRBV12-4
CASSLAPRGGIKYTEAFF
>TRBV5-6
CASSFTSADTDTQYF
>TRBV5-1
CASSSRGGSLETQFF
>TRBV4-1
CASSHLPHDEGGYTF
>TRBV3-1
CASRAYGLAGEETQYF
>TRBV20-1
CSGALRYGEGNEQFF
>TRBV9
CASSDRPGPKQFF
>TRBV5-1
CASSPTGGSLGETQYF
>TRBV20-1
CSAPDQSNYEQYF
>TRBV24-1
CATSDPNGTYEQYF
>TRBV6-1
CAGNRDSDFQSYTF
>TRBV6-5
CASSYSMSPRAEYGYTF
>TRBV7-8
CASSLARLGPYEQYF
>TRBV28
CASRLEPNSPLHF
>TRBV27
CASRRDSLAEAFF
>TRBV12-3/TRBV12-4
CASSLVLAGGFYNEQFF
>TRBV28
CASSSGGRTDTQYF
>TRBV9
CASSVLAGGAGEQFF
>TRBV20-1
CSAVVAATQYF
>TRBV4-1
CASRLGTGGFDEQYF
>TRBV5-1
CVSSLATGARNTEAFF
>TRBV5-1
CASSLFRVRGDTQYF
>TRBV7-3
CASSLKTGELAGYTF
>TRBV5-4
CASSLGFGTDAETQYF
>TRBV15
CATSRERGLVADTQYF